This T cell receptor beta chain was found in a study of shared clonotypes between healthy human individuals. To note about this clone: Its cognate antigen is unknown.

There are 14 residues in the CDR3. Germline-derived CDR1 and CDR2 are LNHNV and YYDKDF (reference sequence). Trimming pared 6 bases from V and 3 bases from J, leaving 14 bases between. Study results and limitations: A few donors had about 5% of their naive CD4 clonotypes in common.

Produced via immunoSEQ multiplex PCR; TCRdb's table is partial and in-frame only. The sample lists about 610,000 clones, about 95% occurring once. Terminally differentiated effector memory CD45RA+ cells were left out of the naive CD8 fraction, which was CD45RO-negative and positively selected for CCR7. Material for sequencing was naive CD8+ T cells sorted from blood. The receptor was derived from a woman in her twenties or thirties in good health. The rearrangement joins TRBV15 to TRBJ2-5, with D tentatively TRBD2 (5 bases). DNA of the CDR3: TGTGCCACCAGGGGGTTCCGGGAAGAAGAGACCCAGTACTTC. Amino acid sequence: CATRGFREEETQYF.